Following are 17 T cell receptor beta chains from one sample sequenced in a study of sequential checkpoint blockade in melanoma. Profiling relied on immunoSEQ multiplex PCR, and the TCRdb table lists in-frame clones only, not all of them. Among 20,000 to 25,000 clones listed, 27% were seen once. Treatment denoted: randomized to nivolumab then ipilimumab (arm A) or the reverse (arm B). The sequencing here drew on tumor tissue (inferred from file names), taken from a patient given nivolumab and ipilimumab in sequence. The source of these receptors is a human donor with melanoma.

This clone has only a few counts. The genes are TRBV9 and TRBJ1-5; 9 bases align to TRBD1. The CDR3 length is 15 residues. CDR1 and CDR2 (germline): SGDLS, YYNGEE. V shed 0 bases and J 4 bases; nucleotides not matched to a gene: 2. The CDR3: CASSVAGQGNQPQHF. The CDR3 coding sequence is TGTGCCAGCAGCGTAGCCGGACAGGGGAATCAGCCCCAGCATTTT.

This clone has a handful of counts. The gene calls are TRBV28 and TRBJ1-1; 8 bases map to TRBD1. Germline V gene sequence: CDR1 MDHEN, CDR2 SYDVKM. CDR3 length equals 14 residues. V trimming: 6 bases; J trimming: 6 bases; junction bases outside the gene matches: 9. DNA for the CDR3: TGTGCCAGCAGCAGAAACAGGGGGAGCGCTGAAGCTTTCTTT. It is translated as CASSRNRGSAEAFF.

This clone was picked up many times. The chain couples TRBV9 to TRBJ2-7; D is possibly TRBD1 (5 bases). Germline V gene lookup returns CDR1 SGDLS and CDR2 YYNGEE. The V end lost 4 bases, the J end lost 3 bases, and 14 bases lay between the germline ends. The CDR3 length is 14 residues. CDR3 protein: CASSPGAGNYEQYF. In nucleotides, the CDR3 is TGTGCCAGCAGCCCTGGGGCAGGGAACTACGAGCAGTACTTC.

By sample fraction, this clone is medium-sized. This chain links TRBV28 with TRBJ2-6; possibly TRBD2 for D (6 bases). The CDR3 contains 17 residues. The V end was cut by 6 bases, the J end by 0 bases, with 15 bases between. Germline values: CDR1 MDHEN, CDR2 SYDVKM. DNA of the CDR3: TGTGCCAGCAGCGCGCCTTTGACTAGCTCTGGGGCCAACGTCCTGACTTTC. This codes for CASSAPLTSSGANVLTF.

This clone was found a few times. The rearrangement links TRBV9 to TRBJ2-1; no clear D. The V and J ends lost 4 bases and 6 bases respectively, with 8 bases between them. Germline V gene data show CDR1 as SGDLS and CDR2 as YYNGEE. The CDR3 is made up of 12 amino acids. CDR3 sequence (DNA): TGTGCCAGCAGCTCCCCCCTCAATGAGCAGTTCTTC. Its protein is CASSSPLNEQFF.

The gene calls are TRBV28 and TRBJ2-5, with 9 bases matching TRBD1. Germline lookup yields CDR1 MDHEN and CDR2 SYDVKM. V was pared by 4 bases and J by 7 bases, with 13 bases of the junction left unmatched. This CDR3 comprises 16 residues. Here the CDR3 reads CASSSLGTGTPGTQYF. The CDR3 DNA follows: TGTGCCAGCAGTTCATTGGGGACAGGGACCCCGGGGACCCAGTACTTC.

The chain combines TRBV18 with TRBJ1-5; 8 nucleotides agree with TRBD1. CDR1 is KGHSH, CDR2 LQKENI, per germline. CDR3 length equals 15 residues. After removal of 4 bases from V and 4 bases from J, the junction contained 6 bases not matched to a gene. DNA for the CDR3: TGTGCCAGCTCACTAGGACAGGGCACAAATCAGCCCCAGCATTTT. It specifies CASSLGQGTNQPQHF.

The chain couples TRBV6-7 to TRBJ2-6; D remains ambiguous. TRBV6-7 is assigned to the ORF class and has an uncertain function. The germline V and J ends were trimmed by 7 bases and 4 bases, with 8 bases remaining between them. CDR3 size: 13 residues. The CDR3 DNA follows: TGTGCCAGCACCTTTGCGGGGGCCAACGTCCTGACTTTC. Its protein product is CASTFAGANVLTF.

The rearrangement joins TRBV18 to TRBJ1-3, with D uncertain. The CDR3 sequence is 14 residues long. Trimming took 6 bases from V and 1 from J, leaving 10 bases between them. Germline assignment: CDR1 KGHSH and CDR2 LQKENI. Here the CDR3 reads CASSEGLSGNTIYF. DNA of the CDR3: TGTGCCAGCTCTGAGGGTCTATCTGGAAACACCATATATTTT.

By frequency in the sample, this clone is medium-sized. The chain is built from TRBV10-2 and TRBJ2-3; D remains unclear. The germline CDR1 and CDR2 sequences are WSHSY and SAAADI. The CDR3 sequence is 13 residues long. The V end lost 3 bases, the J end lost 4 bases, and 8 bases lay between the germline ends. The CDR3 sequence: CASSDRKADTQYF. CDR3 sequence (DNA): TGCGCCAGCAGTGACAGGAAGGCAGATACGCAGTATTTT.

The J gene is TRBJ2-2, the V gene TRBV5-1, with D tentatively TRBD1 or TRBD2 (5 bases each). Trimming shortened V by 6 bases and J by 4 bases, and 16 bases separated the two germline ends. The CDR3 has 15 residues. Germline lookup yields CDR1 SGHRS and CDR2 YFSETQ. CDR3 nucleotide sequence: TGCGCCAGCAAGGATGTGGCAGGGAGCACCGGGGAGCTGTTTTTT. Translation gives CASKDVAGSTGELFF.

This clone has just a few counts. The chain couples TRBV11-3 to TRBJ2-1; D call uncertain. Trimming pared 3 bases from V and 9 bases from J, leaving 15 bases between. Germline loops: CDR1 SGHNT, CDR2 YENEEA. The CDR3 totals 14 residues. In DNA form, the CDR3 reads TGTGCCAGCAGCTTGACCCGAGATGGGTCTGAGCAGTTCTTC. Protein: CASSLTRDGSEQFF.

This clone was seen only a few times. V usage is TRBV11-3 and J usage is TRBJ2-2; 7 bases match TRBD1. V shed 1 base, J shed 3 bases, and the junction held 11 bases outside the gene matches. The CDR3 is made up of 18 amino acids. Per germline, CDR1 SGHNT and CDR2 YENEEA. CDR3 sequence reads: CASSLVGPGGRDTGELFF. DNA for the CDR3: TGTGCCAGCAGCTTAGTTGGGCCAGGGGGAAGGGACACCGGGGAGCTGTTTTTT.

The V call is TRBV19, the J call TRBJ2-1; 9 positions agree with TRBD2. Germline V gives CDR1 LNHDA, CDR2 SQIVND (reference sequence). The CDR3 is 17 residues long. V gave up 2 bases and J gave up 6 bases; unmatched junction bases: 11. In nucleotides, the CDR3 is TGTGCCAGTAGTATACAAAGCGGGAGGTCACACCTCAATGAGCAGTTCTTC. Protein sequence: CASSIQSGRSHLNEQFF. Looking up the rest from reference TRBV19 and TRBJ2-1 gives the full variable domain: DGGITQSPKYLFRKEGQNVTLSCEQNLNHDAMYWYRQDPGQGLRLIYYSQIVNDFQKGDIAEGYSVSREKKESFPLTVTSAQKNPTAFYLCASSIQSGRSHLNEQFFGPGTRLTVL.

A few counts support this clone. The V and J genes are TRBV25-1 and TRBJ1-1; 9 bases map to TRBD1. J lost 4 bases, V lost 7 bases, and 4 bases had no gene match. The CDR3 contains 13 residues. Germline V CDR1 and CDR2: MGHDK, SYGVNS. CDR3 sequence: CASKGQGGTEAFF. The CDR3 nucleotides read TGTGCCAGCAAGGGACAGGGTGGCACTGAAGCTTTCTTT.

The V call is TRBV28, the J call TRBJ2-5; 9 bases agree with TRBD2. The CDR3 covers 15 residues. The trim removed 3 bases at V and 5 bases at J, leaving 7 bases unmatched. Germline CDR1 is MDHEN and CDR2 is SYDVKM. CDR3 loop: CASSFLAGGRETQYF. The CDR3 bases are TGTGCCAGCAGTTTTTTGGCGGGGGGGCGGGAGACCCAGTACTTC. The variable domain in full, with the rest retrieved from reference TRBV28 and TRBJ2-5, is DVKVTQSSRYLVKRTGEKVFLECVQDMDHENMFWYRQDPGLGLRLIYFSYDVKMKEKGDIPEGYSVSREKKERFSLILESASTNQTSMYLCASSFLAGGRETQYFGPGTRLLVL.

V is TRBV14 and J is TRBJ2-7, with a tentative D call TRBD1 (5 bases). The germline CDR1 and CDR2 sequences are SGHDN and FVKESK. Deletions cut 6 bases from V and 0 bases from J, with 9 bases between. The CDR3 length is 13 residues. This CDR3 reads CASRPDSSYEQYF. The CDR3 DNA reads TGTGCCAGCAGACCCGACAGCTCCTACGAGCAGTACTTC.